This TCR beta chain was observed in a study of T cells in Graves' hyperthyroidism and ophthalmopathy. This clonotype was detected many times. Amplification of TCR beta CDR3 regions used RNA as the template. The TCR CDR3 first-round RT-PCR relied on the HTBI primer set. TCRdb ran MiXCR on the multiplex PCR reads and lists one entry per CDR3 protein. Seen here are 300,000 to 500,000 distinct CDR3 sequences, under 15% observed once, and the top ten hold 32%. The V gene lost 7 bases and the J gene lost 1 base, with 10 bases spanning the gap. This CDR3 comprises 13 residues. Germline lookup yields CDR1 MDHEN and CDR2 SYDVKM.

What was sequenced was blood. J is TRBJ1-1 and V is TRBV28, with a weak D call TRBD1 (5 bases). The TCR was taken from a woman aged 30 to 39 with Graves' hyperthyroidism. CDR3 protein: CASKGLRNTEAFF. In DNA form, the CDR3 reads TGTGCCAGCAAGGGACTCAGGAACACTGAAGCTTTCTTT.